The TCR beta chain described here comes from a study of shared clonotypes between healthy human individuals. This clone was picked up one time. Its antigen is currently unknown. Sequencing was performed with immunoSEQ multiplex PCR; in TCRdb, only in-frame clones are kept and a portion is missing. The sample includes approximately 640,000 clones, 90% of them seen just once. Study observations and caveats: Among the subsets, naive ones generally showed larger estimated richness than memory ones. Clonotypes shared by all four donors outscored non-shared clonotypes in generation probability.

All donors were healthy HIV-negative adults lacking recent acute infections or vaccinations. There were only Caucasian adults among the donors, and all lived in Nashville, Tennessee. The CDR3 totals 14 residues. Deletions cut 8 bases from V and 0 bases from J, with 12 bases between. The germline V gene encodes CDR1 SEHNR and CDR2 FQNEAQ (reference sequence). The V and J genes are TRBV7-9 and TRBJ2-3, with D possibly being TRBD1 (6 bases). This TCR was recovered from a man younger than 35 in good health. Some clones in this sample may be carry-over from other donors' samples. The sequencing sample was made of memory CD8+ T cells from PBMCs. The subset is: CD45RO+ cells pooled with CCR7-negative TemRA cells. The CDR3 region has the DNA TGTGCCAGCCAACAGGGCACTAGCACAGATACGCAGTATTTT. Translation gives CASQQGTSTDTQYF.